Sequencing of this TCR beta chain was carried out in a study of PD-1 blockade in classical Hodgkin lymphoma. There was relapse after autologous stem cell transplantation in every patient, and there was variation in brentuximab vedotin exposure. Complete response, partial response or progressive disease constituted the best response categories observed. The table came from immunoSEQ multiplex PCR; TCRdb's copy has only in-frame clones and leaves some out. This sample has tens of thousands of clones; 80% to 90% occur once, and the top ten carry about 15%. Study-wide results and caveats: Causes of the repertoire differences remain undefined, possibly disease activity or prior therapy. TCR diversity in CD4+, not CD8+, cells rose significantly by C4D1.

A single count supports this clone. Its antigen is still unknown. The CDR3 spans 10 residues. Germline CDR1 is MNHEY and CDR2 is SVGAGI. Trimming removed 10 bases at V and 5 bases at J, with 9 bases between. This sequence was found in a human donor with classical Hodgkin lymphoma. V and J are TRBV6-5 and TRBJ2-7; D may be TRBD1 (6 bases). The sequences come from peripheral blood mononuclear cells (PBMCs), collected at baseline. The CDR3 DNA reads TGTGCCACCACAGGGAACGAGCAGTACTTC. Amino acid sequence: CATTGNEQYF.